These 26 T cell receptor beta chains came from one sample sequenced in a study of technical replicates of blood from several donors. The repertoire was sequenced with immunoSEQ multiplex PCR; TCRdb's copy has only in-frame clones and lacks some. The table shows about 83,000 clones, with 92% occurring only once. The specimen sequenced was T cells isolated from PBMCs. All receptors come from a human donor in good health.

The genes are TRBV5-8 and TRBJ2-7, with 11 bases fitting TRBD2. CDR1 and CDR2 from the germline V gene are SGHTS and YDEGEE. With 4 bases clipped from V and 2 bases from J, the junction kept 5 bases outside the gene matches. The CDR3 is 15 amino acids. CDR3 sequence (DNA): TGTGCCAGCAGCCGTAGACTAGCGGGGACCTACGAGCAGTACTTC. Translated: CASSRRLAGTYEQYF.

As DNA, the CDR3 is TGTGCCAGCAGCGTTTTTAGCGGGTTGGGGAATGAGCAGTTCTTC. Its protein product is CASSVFSGLGNEQFF. The chain employs TRBV9 and TRBJ2-1; 7 nucleotides match TRBD2. This CDR3 region has 15 residues. Germline values: CDR1 SGDLS, CDR2 YYNGEE. Trimming took 2 bases from V and 7 from J; bases not matched to a gene: 9.

V is TRBV19 and J is TRBJ2-3, with 7 bases identical to TRBD1. Germline V gene lookup returns CDR1 LNHDA and CDR2 SQIVND (reference sequence). V gave up 3 bases and J gave up 3 bases; unmatched junction bases: 6. This CDR3 has 15 residues. Here the CDR3 DNA reads TGTGCCAGTAGTATCGCAAGGGGGCGGACAGATACGCAGTATTTT. Translating it yields CASSIARGRTDTQYF. Drawing the rest from reference TRBV19 and TRBJ2-3, the complete variable domain is DGGITQSPKYLFRKEGQNVTLSCEQNLNHDAMYWYRQDPGQGLRLIYYSQIVNDFQKGDIAEGYSVSREKKESFPLTVTSAQKNPTAFYLCASSIARGRTDTQYFGPGTRLTVL.

This chain connects TRBV2 to TRBJ1-2; 9 positions agree with TRBD1. Trimming removed 4 bases from V and 8 bases from J; junction bases left unmatched: 8. The CDR3 is made up of 14 amino acids. Germline values: CDR1 SNHLY, CDR2 FYNNEI. The chain's CDR3 is CASSAIQGAQGYTF. In DNA, the CDR3 is TGTGCCAGCAGTGCCATACAGGGGGCGCAAGGCTACACCTTC.

J is TRBJ2-5 and V is TRBV7-6; weak D call: TRBD2 (7 bases). This CDR3 is 13 amino acids long. V lost 2 bases to trimming and J lost 4 bases, with 8 bases between them. Germline CDR1 reads SGHVS; CDR2 reads FNYEAQ. Here the CDR3 reads CASSLRGAETQYF. CDR3 nucleotides: TGTGCCAGCAGCTTACGGGGGGCAGAGACCCAGTACTTC.

V gene TRBV29-1 combines with J gene TRBJ2-1, with 7 bases aligning to TRBD2. V was clipped by 5 bases and J by 10 bases; unmatched bases: 2. The CDR3 loop spans 10 amino acids. Germline lookup yields CDR1 SQVTM and CDR2 ANQGSEA. The CDR3 loop reads CSVFSGEQFF. The CDR3 DNA follows: TGCAGCGTTTTTAGCGGGGAGCAGTTCTTC.

The chain employs TRBV27 and TRBJ2-1; TRBD2 matches at 13 bases. CDR1 and CDR2 (germline): MNHEY, SMNVEV (reference sequence). The CDR3 covers 15 residues. V gave up 5 bases and J gave up 6 bases; unmatched junction bases: 4. CDR3 sequence reads: CASSGLAGVFNEQFF. The CDR3 coding sequence is TGTGCCAGCAGTGGACTAGCGGGAGTGTTCAATGAGCAGTTCTTC.

The chain combines TRBV4-1 with TRBJ1-6; 9 positions match TRBD1. Germline assignment: CDR1 MGHRA and CDR2 YSYEKL. The CDR3 sequence is 16 residues long. The V and J ends lost 0 bases and 6 bases, in that order; junction bases with no gene match: 3. The DNA for the CDR3 is TGCGCCAGCAGCCAAGACTACAGGGGGCGTAATTCACCCCTCCACTTT. Amino acids: CASSQDYRGRNSPLHF.

CDR3 protein: CASTGQDQETQYF. The CDR3 DNA is TGTGCCAGCACTGGACAGGACCAAGAGACCCAGTACTTC. V is TRBV6-1 and J is TRBJ2-5, with 7 bases aligning to TRBD1. This CDR3 region has 13 residues. V lost 7 bases to trimming and J lost 0 bases; unmatched junction nucleotides: 2. Germline CDR1 MNHNS, CDR2 SASEGT.

The genes are TRBV4-1 and TRBJ2-3, with D perhaps TRBD1 (7 bases). With 2 bases removed from V and 6 bases from J, the gap between germline ends came to 12 bases. The CDR3 has 14 amino acids. CDR1 is MGHRA and CDR2 is YSYEKL in the germline V gene. Here the CDR3 reads CASSQSPGGDTQYF. CDR3 DNA: TGCGCCAGCAGCCAATCCCCAGGGGGGGATACGCAGTATTTT.

This chain connects TRBV28 to TRBJ2-3, with D possibly being TRBD1 (6 bases). V lost 3 bases to trimming and J lost 1 base, with 11 bases between them. The CDR3 has 15 residues. Germline CDR1 and CDR2: MDHEN and SYDVKM. CDR3 in DNA: TGTGCCAGCAGTTTCTTCAGACAGGGCACAGATACGCAGTATTTT. Residues: CASSFFRQGTDTQYF.

The rearrangement links TRBV11-2 to TRBJ1-1; unclear D gene. V shed 2 bases and J shed 1 base, with 17 bases lying between them. The CDR3 spans 17 residues. Germline V gene data show CDR1 as SGHAT and CDR2 as FQNNGV. The CDR3 DNA sequence: TGTGCCAGCAGCTTAAGAAGAGGTGGTCAGAAGAACACTGAAGCTTTCTTT. Protein product: CASSLRRGGQKNTEAFF. The complete variable domain, with remaining parts taken from reference TRBV11-2 and TRBJ1-1, reads EAGVAQSPRYKIIEKRQSVAFWCNPISGHATLYWYQQILGQGPKLLIQFQNNGVVDDSQLPKDRFSAERLKGVDSTLKIQPAKLEDSAVYLCASSLRRGGQKNTEAFFGQGTRLTVV.

The V and J genes are TRBV25-1 and TRBJ1-3; D unresolved. The CDR3 consists of 12 residues. CDR1 is MGHDK, CDR2 SYGVNS, per germline. V was cut by 8 bases and J by 3 bases, with 8 bases left in between. The CDR3 reads CASRFRGNTIYF. The CDR3 bases are TGTGCCAGCCGTTTTCGTGGAAACACCATATATTTT. The entire variable domain, with the rest obtained from reference TRBV25-1 and TRBJ1-3, is as follows: EADIYQTPRYLVIGTGKKITLECSQTMGHDKMYWYQQDPGMELHLIHYSYGVNSTEKGDLSSESTVSRIRTEHFPLTLESARPSHTSQYLCASRFRGNTIYFGEGSWLTVV.

The chain couples TRBV27 to TRBJ2-6, with 8 bases that match TRBD1. V lost 8 bases, J lost 2 bases, and 5 bases stayed unmatched. CDR3 length: 15 residues. The germline gives CDR1 MNHEY, CDR2 SMNVEV (reference sequence). The CDR3 DNA is TGTGCCAGCCAAGTGACAGGGGCTGGGGCCAACGTCCTGACTTTC. Translating it yields CASQVTGAGANVLTF.

This clone was detected only once. This chain links TRBV11-2 with TRBJ2-7; D not resolved. The CDR3 extends over 17 amino acids. CDR1 and CDR2 (germline): SGHAT, FQNNGV. Trimming cost V 0 bases and J 0 bases, with 15 bases left between them. CDR3 bases: TGTGCCAGCAGCTTAGATGGGTGGCTAGAGGCCTCCTACGAGCAGTACTTC. Translation: CASSLDGWLEASYEQYF.

This chain links TRBV29-1 with TRBJ2-1, with a tentative D call TRBD1 (6 bases). The CDR3 length is 15 residues. Germline values: CDR1 SQVTM, CDR2 ANQGSEA. Trimming removed 6 bases from V and 2 bases from J, with 17 bases in between. DNA of the CDR3: TGCAGCGTCTTTGCTGACAGGCCTCCCTACAATGAGCAGTTCTTC. This gives the protein CSVFADRPPYNEQFF.

The rearrangement joins TRBV5-1 to TRBJ1-1; 9 bases line up with TRBD1. With 5 bases clipped from V and 7 bases from J, the junction kept 6 bases outside the gene matches. CDR1 is SGHRS and CDR2 is YFSETQ in the germline V gene. This CDR3 comprises 13 residues. This CDR3 reads CASSPGTGNEAFF. The CDR3 nucleotides read TGCGCCAGCAGTCCCGGGACAGGGAATGAAGCTTTCTTT.

This clone was detected once. The chain uses TRBV4-1 and TRBJ1-5, with 8 bases lining up with TRBD1. Trimming at V came to 0 bases and at J to 6 bases, leaving 10 bases not matched to a gene. The V gene's germline CDR1 is MGHRA and CDR2 YSYEKL. This CDR3 has 17 amino acids. CDR3 residues: CASSQDRDRGVGQPQHF. The CDR3 region has the DNA TGCGCCAGCAGCCAAGATCGTGACAGGGGAGTTGGTCAGCCCCAGCATTTT.

This sequence joins TRBV28 and TRBJ2-7, with 7 bases identical to TRBD1. This CDR3 has 15 residues. The germline V gene has CDR1 MDHEN and CDR2 SYDVKM. Losses at the gene ends were 3 bases for V and 5 bases for J; bases not matched to a gene: 10. CDR3 amino acids: CASSLAGGQPNEQYF. CDR3 in DNA: TGTGCCAGCAGTTTGGCTGGGGGACAGCCGAACGAGCAGTACTTC.

The V gene is TRBV6-6, the J gene TRBJ2-2; weak D call: TRBD1 (6 bases). The CDR3 spans 14 residues. V lost 7 bases to trimming and J lost 3 bases, with 12 bases between them. Germline V lookup: CDR1 MNHNY, CDR2 SVGAGI (reference sequence). This chain's CDR3 is CASTYRVYTGELFF. In nucleotides, the CDR3 is TGTGCCAGCACCTACAGGGTGTACACCGGGGAGCTGTTTTTT.

The chain uses TRBV11-1 and TRBJ1-2; a weak D match, TRBD1 (6 bases). V dropped 4 bases and J dropped 0 bases, with 9 bases sitting between them. Germline assignment: CDR1 SGHAT and CDR2 FQDESV (reference sequence). The CDR3 runs 14 residues. CDR3 amino acids: CASSSWTANYGYTF. CDR3 coding DNA: TGTGCCAGCAGCTCGTGGACAGCTAACTATGGCTACACCTTC.

The chain recombines TRBV28 with TRBJ2-5; D is possibly TRBD2 (5 bases). The V end lost 5 bases, the J end lost 5 bases, and 21 bases lay between the germline ends. The germline CDR1 and CDR2 sequences are MDHEN and SYDVKM. The CDR3 runs to 16 residues. CDR3 bases: TGTGCCAGCAGTCGCCAAGCGATCCGAACGGGGGAGACCCAGTACTTC. This encodes CASSRQAIRTGETQYF.

The CDR3 DNA sequence: TGTGCCAGCAGCATATGTATCCGGGGGTCCCCTGACAAACAGCCCCAGCATTTT. Protein product: CASSICIRGSPDKQPQHF. The chain is built from TRBV21-1 and TRBJ1-5. TRBV21-1 is listed as a pseudogene. The CDR3 loop spans 18 amino acids.

The chain couples TRBV30 to TRBJ2-5; D gene ambiguous. Germline V CDR1 and CDR2: GTSNPN, SVGIG (reference sequence). Deletions cut 2 bases from V and 0 bases from J, with 4 bases between. The CDR3 extends over 12 amino acids. The CDR3 coding sequence is TGTGCCTGGAGTCACAACCAAGAGACCCAGTACTTC. Amino acid sequence: CAWSHNQETQYF. The complete variable domain, with remaining parts taken from reference TRBV30 and TRBJ2-5, reads SQTIHQWPATLVQPVGSPLSLECTVEGTSNPNLYWYRQAAGRGLQLLFYSVGIGQISSEVPQNLSASRPQDRQFILSSKKLLLSDSGFYLCAWSHNQETQYFGPGTRLLVL.

J is TRBJ1-4 and V is TRBV27, with 8 bases that match TRBD1. CDR3 length equals 15 residues. Trimming cost V 5 bases and J 2 bases; bases outside gene matches: 4. CDR1 MNHEY and CDR2 SMNVEV come from the germline V gene (reference sequence). CDR3 protein: CASSTGGSTNEKLFF. The CDR3 DNA reads as TGTGCCAGCAGTACAGGGGGATCTACTAATGAAAAACTGTTTTTT.

The CDR3 spells CASTRSVSDTQYF. The CDR3 DNA sequence: TGTGCCAGCACCCGGTCGGTTTCGGATACGCAGTATTTT. The chain has TRBV6-5 and TRBJ2-3; D gene ambiguous. The germline gives CDR1 MNHEY, CDR2 SVGAGI. The length of the CDR3 is 13 residues. V gave up 7 bases and J gave up 6 bases, with 14 bases separating them.